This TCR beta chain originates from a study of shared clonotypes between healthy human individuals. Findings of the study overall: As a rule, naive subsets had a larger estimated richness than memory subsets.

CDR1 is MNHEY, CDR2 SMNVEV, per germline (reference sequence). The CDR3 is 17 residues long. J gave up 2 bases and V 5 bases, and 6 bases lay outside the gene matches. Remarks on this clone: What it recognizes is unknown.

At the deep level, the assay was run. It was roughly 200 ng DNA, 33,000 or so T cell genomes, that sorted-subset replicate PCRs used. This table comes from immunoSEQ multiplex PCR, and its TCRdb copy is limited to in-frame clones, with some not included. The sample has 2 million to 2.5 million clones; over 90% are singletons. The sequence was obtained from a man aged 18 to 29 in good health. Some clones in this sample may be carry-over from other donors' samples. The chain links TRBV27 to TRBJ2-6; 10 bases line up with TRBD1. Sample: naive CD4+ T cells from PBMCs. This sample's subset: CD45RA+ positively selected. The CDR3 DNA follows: TGTGCCAGCAGTCCAGGGACAGGGGACGCTGGGGCCAACGTCCTGACTTTC. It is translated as CASSPGTGDAGANVLTF. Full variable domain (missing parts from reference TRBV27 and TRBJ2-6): EAQVTQNPRYLITVTGKKLTVTCSQNMNHEYMSWYRQDPGLGLRQIYYSMNVEVTDKGDVPEGYKVSRKEKRNFPLILESPSPNQTSLYFCASSPGTGDAGANVLTFGAGSRLTVL.